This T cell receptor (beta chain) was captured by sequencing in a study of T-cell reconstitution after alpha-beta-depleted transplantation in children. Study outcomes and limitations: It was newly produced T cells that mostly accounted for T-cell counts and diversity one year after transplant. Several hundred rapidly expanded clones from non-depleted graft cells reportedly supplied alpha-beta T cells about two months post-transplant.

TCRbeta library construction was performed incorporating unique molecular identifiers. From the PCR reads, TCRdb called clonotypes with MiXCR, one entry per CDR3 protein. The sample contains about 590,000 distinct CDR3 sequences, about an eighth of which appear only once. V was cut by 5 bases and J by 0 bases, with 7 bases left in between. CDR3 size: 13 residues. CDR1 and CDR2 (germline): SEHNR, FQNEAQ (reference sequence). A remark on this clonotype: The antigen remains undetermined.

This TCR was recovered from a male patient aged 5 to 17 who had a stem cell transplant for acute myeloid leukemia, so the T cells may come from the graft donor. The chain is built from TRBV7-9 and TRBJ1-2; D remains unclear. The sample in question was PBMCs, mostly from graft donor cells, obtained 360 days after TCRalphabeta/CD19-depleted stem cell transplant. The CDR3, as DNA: TGTGCCAGCAGCAGACAAGCTAACTATGGCTACACCTTC. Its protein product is CASSRQANYGYTF.